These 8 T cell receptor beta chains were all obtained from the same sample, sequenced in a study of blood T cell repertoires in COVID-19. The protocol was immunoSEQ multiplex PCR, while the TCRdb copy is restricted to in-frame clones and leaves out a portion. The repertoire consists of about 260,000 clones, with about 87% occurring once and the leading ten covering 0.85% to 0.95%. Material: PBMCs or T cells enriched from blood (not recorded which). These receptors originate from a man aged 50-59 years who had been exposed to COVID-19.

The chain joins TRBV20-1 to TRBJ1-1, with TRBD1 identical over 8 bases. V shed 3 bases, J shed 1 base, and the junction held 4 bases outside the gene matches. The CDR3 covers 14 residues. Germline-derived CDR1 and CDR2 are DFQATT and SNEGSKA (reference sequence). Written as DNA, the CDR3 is TGCAGTGCTAGTGCCGACAGGGGGAACACTGAAGCTTTCTTT. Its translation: CSASADRGNTEAFF.

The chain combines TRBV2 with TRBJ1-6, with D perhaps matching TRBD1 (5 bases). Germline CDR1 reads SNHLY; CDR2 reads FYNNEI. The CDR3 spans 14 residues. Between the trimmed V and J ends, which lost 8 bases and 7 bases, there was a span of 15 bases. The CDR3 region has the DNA TGTGCCAGCGGTCAGCAGGCAGGGAATTCACCCCTCCACTTT. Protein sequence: CASGQQAGNSPLHF.

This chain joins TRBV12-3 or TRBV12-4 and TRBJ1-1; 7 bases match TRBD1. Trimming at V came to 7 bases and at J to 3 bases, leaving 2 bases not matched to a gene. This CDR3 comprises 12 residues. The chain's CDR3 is CASKRGHTEAFF. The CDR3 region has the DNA TGTGCCAGCAAGAGGGGGCACACTGAAGCTTTCTTT.

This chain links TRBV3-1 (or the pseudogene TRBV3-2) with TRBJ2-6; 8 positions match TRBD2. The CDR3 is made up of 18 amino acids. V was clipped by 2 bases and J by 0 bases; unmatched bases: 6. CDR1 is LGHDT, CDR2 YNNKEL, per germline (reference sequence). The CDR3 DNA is TGTGCCAGCAGCCAAAGCGGGAGCTTGGGCTCTGGGGCCAACGTCCTGACTTTC. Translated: CASSQSGSLGSGANVLTF.

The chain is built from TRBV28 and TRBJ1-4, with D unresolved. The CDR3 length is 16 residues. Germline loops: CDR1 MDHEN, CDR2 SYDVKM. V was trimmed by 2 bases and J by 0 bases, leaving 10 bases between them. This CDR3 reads CASSLGGVATNEKLFF. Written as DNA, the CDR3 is TGTGCCAGCAGTTTAGGCGGGGTGGCAACTAATGAAAAACTGTTTTTT.

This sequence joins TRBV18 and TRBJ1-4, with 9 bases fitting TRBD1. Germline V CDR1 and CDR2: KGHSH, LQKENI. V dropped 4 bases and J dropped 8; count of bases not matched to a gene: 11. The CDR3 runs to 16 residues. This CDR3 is CASSLHPGQGREKLFF. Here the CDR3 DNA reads TGTGCCAGCTCACTACACCCGGGACAGGGAAGGGAAAAACTGTTTTTT.

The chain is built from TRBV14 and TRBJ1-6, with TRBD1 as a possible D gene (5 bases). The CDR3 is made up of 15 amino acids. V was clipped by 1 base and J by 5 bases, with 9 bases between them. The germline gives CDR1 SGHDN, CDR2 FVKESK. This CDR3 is CASSQGQRNNSPLHF. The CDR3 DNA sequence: TGTGCCAGCAGCCAAGGACAGAGAAATAATTCACCCCTCCACTTT.

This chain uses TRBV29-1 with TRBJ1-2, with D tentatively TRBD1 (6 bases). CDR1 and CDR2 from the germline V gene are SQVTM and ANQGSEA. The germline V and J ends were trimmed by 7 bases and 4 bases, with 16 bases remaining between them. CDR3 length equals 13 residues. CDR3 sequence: CSAGGDISYGYTF. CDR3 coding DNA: TGCAGCGCCGGGGGGGACATCAGCTATGGCTACACCTTC.